The entry below gives a single TCR beta chain sequence along with its context. Original processing notes: Reference gene primer amplification yielded estimated nucleated cell counts. Libraries were prepared by immunoSEQ multiplex PCR; TCRdb keeps only in-frame clonotypes and omits some of them. Clonal size and the V and J genes are those of that table, whereas D and trimming came from the DNA. The table includes approximately 280,000 clones, 85% detected once. Participant-reported clinical history was the basis for cohort assignment. Recovered Cohort 3 donors showed two negative PCRs, clearance, or symptom resolution. Looked up from germline, CDR1 is SGHKS and CDR2 is YYEKEE (reference sequence). The ends lost 6 bases at V and 4 bases at J; junction bases unmatched: 10. The CDR3 is made up of 15 amino acids. This entry belongs to a study of blood T cell repertoires in COVID-19. Study-level background: The United States, Italy and Spain were the sources of the acute and convalescent COVID-19 samples.

The V and J genes are TRBV5-5 and TRBJ2-5; 9 nucleotides match TRBD1. This TCR derives from a woman aged 45-65 years who had recovered from COVID-19. What was sequenced was PBMCs or T cells enriched from blood (not recorded which). The CDR3 nucleotides read TGTGCCAGCATAACAACAGGGGGCGGGGTAGAGACCCAGTACTTC. It is translated as CASITTGGGVETQYF.